This paragraph covers one TCR beta chain sequence. Germline-derived CDR1 and CDR2 are MNHEY and SMNVEV (reference sequence). The CDR3 extends over 13 amino acids. V shed 2 bases and J shed 6 bases, with 10 bases lying between them. Sequencing was performed with immunoSEQ multiplex PCR; in TCRdb, only in-frame clones are kept and a portion is missing. This table holds around 67,000 clones, less than 85% found once. The sample comes from a study of blood T cell repertoires in COVID-19. Study-level background: Some COVID-19 samples were acute and others convalescent; all came from the United States, Italy and Spain.

The receptor comes from a man at least 80 years old with active COVID-19. The sequenced sample was peripheral blood. This chain links TRBV27 with TRBJ1-2; weak D call: TRBD1 (5 bases). The DNA for the CDR3 is TGTGCCAGCAGTTTAACCAGGGTAAATGGCTACACCTTC. Its translation: CASSLTRVNGYTF.